This entry describes one T cell receptor (beta chain). The record originates from a study of T cell responses to AZD1222 COVID-19 vaccine. Libraries were prepared by immunoSEQ multiplex PCR; TCRdb keeps only in-frame clonotypes and omits some of them. The table lists about 99,000 clones, 91% of them singletons. V lost 4 bases, J lost 11 bases, and 14 bases lay in between. CDR3 length equals 12 residues. Per germline, CDR1 MDHEN and CDR2 SYDVKM. This rearrangement joins TRBV28 to TRBJ1-1, with D unresolved. The sample in question was peripheral blood, obtained on day 0 of AZD1222 vaccination. The clonotype comes from an adult in good health. Written as DNA, the CDR3 is TGTGCCAGCAGTTACCGGGAACAAGGGGCTTTCTTT. Translating it yields CASSYREQGAFF.